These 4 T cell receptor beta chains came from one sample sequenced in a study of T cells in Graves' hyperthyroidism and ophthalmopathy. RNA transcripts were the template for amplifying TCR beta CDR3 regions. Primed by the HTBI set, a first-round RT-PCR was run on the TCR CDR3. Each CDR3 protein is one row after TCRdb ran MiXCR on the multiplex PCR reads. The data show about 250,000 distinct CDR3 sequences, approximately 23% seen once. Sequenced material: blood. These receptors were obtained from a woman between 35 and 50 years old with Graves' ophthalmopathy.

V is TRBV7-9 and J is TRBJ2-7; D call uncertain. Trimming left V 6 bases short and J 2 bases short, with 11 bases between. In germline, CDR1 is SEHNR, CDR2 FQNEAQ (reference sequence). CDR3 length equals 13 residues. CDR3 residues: CASSARSTYEQYF. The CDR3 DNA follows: TGTGCCAGCAGTGCTAGGAGTACCTACGAGCAGTACTTC.

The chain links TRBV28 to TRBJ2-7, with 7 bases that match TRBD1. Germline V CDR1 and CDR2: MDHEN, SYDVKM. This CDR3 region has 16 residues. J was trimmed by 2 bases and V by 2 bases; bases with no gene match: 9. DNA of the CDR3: TGTGCCAGCAGTTTACCCCTCGGGACAGTTCCCTACGAGCAGTACTTC. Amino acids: CASSLPLGTVPYEQYF.

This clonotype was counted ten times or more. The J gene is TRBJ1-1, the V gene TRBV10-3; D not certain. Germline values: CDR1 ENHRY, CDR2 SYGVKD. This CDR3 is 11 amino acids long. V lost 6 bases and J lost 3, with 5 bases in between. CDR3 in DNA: TGTGCCATCAGGGAGGACACTGAAGCTTTCTTT. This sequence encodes CAIREDTEAFF.

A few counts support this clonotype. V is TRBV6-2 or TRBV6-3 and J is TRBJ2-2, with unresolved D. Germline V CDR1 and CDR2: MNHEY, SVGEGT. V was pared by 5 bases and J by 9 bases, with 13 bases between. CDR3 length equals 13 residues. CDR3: CASSTQGMRELFF. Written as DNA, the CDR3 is TGTGCCAGCAGTACCCAAGGGATGCGGGAGCTGTTTTTT.